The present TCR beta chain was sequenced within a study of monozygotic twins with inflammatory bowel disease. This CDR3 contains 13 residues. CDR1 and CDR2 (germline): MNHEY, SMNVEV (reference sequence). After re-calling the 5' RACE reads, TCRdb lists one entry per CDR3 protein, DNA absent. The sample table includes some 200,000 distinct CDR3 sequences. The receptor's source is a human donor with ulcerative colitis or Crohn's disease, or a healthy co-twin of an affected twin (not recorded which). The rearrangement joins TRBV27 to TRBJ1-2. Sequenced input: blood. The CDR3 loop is CASSARTLGGYTF.